These 28 T cell receptor beta chains came from one sample sequenced in a study of T-cell reconstitution after alpha-beta-depleted transplantation in children. Unique molecular identifiers were incorporated when the TCRbeta library was constructed. TCRdb redid the calling of the PCR reads with MiXCR, one entry per CDR3 protein. The repertoire holds about 200,000 distinct CDR3 sequences, with 6.6% as singletons. This material consisted of PBMCs, taken before TCRalphabeta/CD19-depleted stem cell transplant. Every receptor here comes from a boy between 2 and 10 years old with acute lymphoblastic leukemia, due to receive a stem cell transplant.

This clonotype was seen at least ten times. The rearrangement links TRBV5-1 to TRBJ2-1; 12 bases fit TRBD2. The trim removed 0 bases at V and 6 bases at J, leaving 1 base unmatched. The CDR3 is made up of 15 amino acids. Looked up from germline, CDR1 is SGHRS and CDR2 is YFSETQ. CDR3 amino acids: CASSLELAGGNEQFF. As DNA, the CDR3 is TGCGCCAGCAGCTTGGAACTAGCGGGGGGCAATGAGCAGTTCTTC.

The chain combines TRBV3-1 with TRBJ2-3, with D possibly matching TRBD2 (5 bases). This CDR3 has 16 residues. Germline CDR1 LGHDT, CDR2 YNNKEL (reference sequence). V was cut by 2 bases and J by 6 bases, with 18 bases left in between. CDR3 sequence (DNA): TGTGCCAGCAGCCAACAAAAACGGACTGCCGCTGATACGCAGTATTTT. Protein sequence: CASSQQKRTAADTQYF.

The V and J genes are TRBV5-1 and TRBJ2-3; D call uncertain. Per the germline V gene, CDR1 is SGHRS and CDR2 is YFSETQ. There are 17 residues in the CDR3. The V end was cut by 4 bases, the J end by 0 bases, with 18 bases between. The CDR3 protein is CASSPALSVGSTDTQYF. DNA of the CDR3: TGCGCCAGCAGCCCCGCCCTAAGCGTGGGGAGCACAGATACGCAGTATTTT.

This clonotype was found many times. J is TRBJ2-7 and V is TRBV5-6; 8 bases align to TRBD2. V lost 4 bases, J lost 1 base, and 7 bases stayed unmatched. The CDR3 extends over 15 amino acids. Germline CDR1 SGHDT, CDR2 YYEEEE. This CDR3 is CASSVGSGRSYEQYF. In nucleotides, the CDR3 is TGTGCCAGCAGCGTCGGGAGCGGGAGATCCTACGAGCAGTACTTC. Variable domain in full (rest from reference TRBV5-6 and TRBJ2-7): DAGVTQSPTHLIKTRGQQVTLRCSPKSGHDTVSWYQQALGQGPQFIFQYYEEEERQRGNFPDRFSGHQFPNYSSELNVNALLLGDSALYLCASSVGSGRSYEQYFGPGTRLTVT.

Ten or more counts support this clonotype. CDR3 residues: CSASLATYEQYF. Written as DNA, the CDR3 is TGCAGTGCTAGTCTAGCGACATACGAGCAGTACTTC. The chain recombines TRBV20-1 with TRBJ2-7; weak D call: TRBD2 (6 bases). Germline V gene lookup returns CDR1 DFQATT and CDR2 SNEGSKA (reference sequence). This CDR3 spans 12 amino acids. V was cut by 3 bases and J by 4 bases, with 10 bases left in between.

This clonotype was counted many times. The DNA for the CDR3 is TGTGCCAGCAGTTTCTGGCCAAACACCGGGGAGCTGTTTTTT. Amino acids: CASSFWPNTGELFF. The V and J genes are TRBV27 and TRBJ2-2, with D hard to call. Germline CDR1 is MNHEY and CDR2 is SMNVEV (reference sequence). Trimming took 3 bases from V and 2 from J, leaving 7 bases between them. The CDR3 runs to 14 residues.

This clonotype was observed a handful of times. CDR3 in amino acids: CASRPTGGEFDEQFF. In DNA form, the CDR3 reads TGTGCCAGCAGGCCTACAGGGGGGGAGTTCGATGAGCAGTTCTTC. This chain uses TRBV28 with TRBJ2-1, with D perhaps TRBD1 (8 bases). The germline V gene encodes CDR1 MDHEN and CDR2 SYDVKM. The CDR3 totals 15 residues. Trimming took 6 bases from V and 8 from J, leaving 20 bases between them.

This clonotype has a handful of counts. This chain connects TRBV14 to TRBJ1-1; D might be TRBD1 (5 bases). Germline V gene lookup returns CDR1 SGHDN and CDR2 FVKESK. The CDR3 is 14 residues long. V was shortened by 5 bases and J by 10 bases, with 20 bases between the two germline ends. The DNA of the CDR3 is TGTGCCAGCAGCAAGGCCGGGGCGCCTGGTCGAGCTTTCTTT. It translates to CASSKAGAPGRAFF.

Ten or more counts support this clonotype. This chain joins TRBV24-1 and TRBJ2-1; D assignment may be TRBD1 or TRBD2 (5 bases each). V lost 2 bases, J lost 2 bases, and 12 bases lay in between. The CDR3 totals 16 residues. Germline CDR1 is KGHDR and CDR2 is SFDVKD. The CDR3 nucleotides read TGTGCCACCAGTGATTGGGGGACGGGACCCTACAATGAGCAGTTCTTC. This sequence encodes CATSDWGTGPYNEQFF.

This clonotype was seen ten or more times. V and J are TRBV10-3 and TRBJ2-7; no clear D. Deletions cut 8 bases from V and 3 bases from J, with 2 bases between. This CDR3 region has 9 residues. Germline loops: CDR1 ENHRY, CDR2 SYGVKD. CDR3 nucleotide sequence: TGTGCCATCGTCTACGAGCAGTACTTC. Translating gives CAIVYEQYF.

The V gene is TRBV3-1, the J gene TRBJ1-2, with 9 positions matching TRBD1. J lost 3 bases, V lost 5 bases, and 10 bases had no gene match. In germline, CDR1 is LGHDT, CDR2 YNNKEL (reference sequence). This CDR3 comprises 16 residues. The CDR3: CASSSRPDRGDYGYTF. For the CDR3, the DNA is TGTGCCAGCAGCAGCCGGCCCGACAGGGGGGACTATGGCTACACCTTC.

This clonotype was found many times. The chain has TRBV7-9 and TRBJ2-7; unclear D gene. Germline V gene sequence: CDR1 SEHNR, CDR2 FQNEAQ (reference sequence). The CDR3 has 11 residues. V lost 5 bases and J lost 4, with 6 bases in between. The CDR3 DNA reads TGTGCCAGCAGCCCCGTATACGAGCAGTACTTC. Protein sequence: CASSPVYEQYF.

This clonotype turned up a few times. The V call is TRBV7-8, the J call TRBJ1-3, with D maybe TRBD1 (5 bases). V lost 1 base, J lost 3 bases, and 10 bases lay in between. The CDR3 has 15 amino acids. The V gene's germline CDR1 is SGHVS and CDR2 FQNEAQ. The CDR3 protein is CASSLDQGGGNTIYF. CDR3 sequence (DNA): TGTGCCAGCAGCTTAGATCAGGGAGGTGGAAACACCATATATTTT.

This clonotype came up a few times. The chain joins TRBV9 to TRBJ2-5; D ambiguous. This CDR3 has 11 amino acids. CDR1 is SGDLS and CDR2 is YYNGEE in the germline V gene. The ends were cut back, 0 bases at V and 6 bases at J, with 3 bases in the middle. CDR3: CASSVGQTQYF. The DNA for the CDR3 is TGTGCCAGCAGCGTAGGACAGACCCAGTACTTC.

This clonotype was picked up many times. V gene TRBV25-1 combines with J gene TRBJ1-2; no reliable D call. The CDR3 contains 11 residues. Germline V CDR1 and CDR2: MGHDK, SYGVNS. Trimming pared 5 bases from V and 7 bases from J, leaving 8 bases between. Here the CDR3 reads CASSRSGGYTF. CDR3 in DNA: TGTGCCAGCAGTAGGAGTGGTGGCTACACCTTC.

This clonotype was seen at least ten times. The chain recombines TRBV5-1 with TRBJ1-3; D may be TRBD1 (6 bases). Germline V gives CDR1 SGHRS, CDR2 YFSETQ. The CDR3 is 16 residues long. Trimming left V 3 bases short and J 1 base short, with 14 bases between. CDR3 protein: CASSSGGRTSGNTIYF. CDR3 coding DNA: TGCGCCAGCAGCTCCGGGGGCAGGACGTCTGGAAACACCATATATTTT.

The chain employs TRBV6-1 and TRBJ2-4; D may be TRBD2 (6 bases). CDR1 is MNHNS and CDR2 is SASEGT in the germline V gene. V gave up 5 bases and J gave up 6 bases, with 17 bases separating them. This CDR3 has 15 residues. This CDR3 reads CASSTLAQGGNIQYF. The CDR3 bases are TGTGCCAGCAGTACCCTAGCGCAGGGTGGAAACATTCAGTACTTC.

This clonotype was detected a few times. The rearrangement uses TRBV28 and TRBJ2-1, with D tentatively TRBD2 (6 bases). V gave up 6 bases and J gave up 5 bases, with 32 bases separating them. Germline lookup yields CDR1 MDHEN and CDR2 SYDVKM. The CDR3 extends over 20 amino acids. CDR3 sequence reads: CASSLRWGVSLLAPNNEQFF. CDR3 DNA: TGTGCCAGCAGCCTTAGATGGGGGGTCAGTCTCCTAGCACCGAACAATGAGCAGTTCTTC.

This clonotype was detected a few times. This chain connects TRBV7-2 to TRBJ2-2; D may be TRBD1 (5 bases). Germline V gives CDR1 SGHTA, CDR2 FQGNSA. V lost 4 bases and J 3 bases, leaving 15 bases between the germline ends. This CDR3 is 16 amino acids long. The CDR3 sequence is CASSSDLTDYTGELFF. The CDR3 DNA reads as TGTGCCAGCAGCTCAGACCTGACAGATTACACCGGGGAGCTGTTTTTT.

The chain has TRBV11-2 and TRBJ2-7; D remains unclear. From germline, CDR1 is SGHAT and CDR2 FQNNGV. The CDR3 is 15 residues long. The V end was cut by 0 bases, the J end by 2 bases, with 11 bases between. The DNA of the CDR3 is TGTGCCAGCAGCTTAGACCTCTATGGGGCCTACGAGCAGTACTTC. Its translation: CASSLDLYGAYEQYF.

This clonotype was counted a few times. The V call is TRBV6-1, the J call TRBJ1-2; a possible D gene is TRBD1 (5 bases). The CDR3 totals 17 residues. CDR1 and CDR2 from the germline V gene are MNHNS and SASEGT. V dropped 8 bases and J dropped 7 bases, with 29 bases sitting between them. The CDR3 here is CASSTAGMGSSLFGYTF. The CDR3 DNA reads as TGTGCCAGCTCTACCGCAGGGATGGGTTCCAGTCTATTTGGCTACACCTTC.

This clonotype appeared many times. V and J are TRBV5-1 and TRBJ2-5, with D uncertain. Looked up from germline, CDR1 is SGHRS and CDR2 is YFSETQ. Trimming shortened V by 0 bases and J by 2 bases, and 11 bases separated the two germline ends. The CDR3 length is 15 residues. The CDR3 here is CASSLALAPQETQYF. CDR3 in DNA: TGCGCCAGCAGCTTGGCCTTGGCTCCACAAGAGACCCAGTACTTC.

This clonotype has at least ten counts. CDR3 residues: CASSPRDPRGYTF. The DNA of the CDR3 is TGTGCCAGCAGCCCCCGGGACCCAAGGGGCTACACCTTC. This chain links TRBV27 with TRBJ1-2; tentative D call: TRBD1 (5 bases). V was shortened by 6 bases and J by 8 bases, with 16 bases between the two germline ends. CDR1 is MNHEY, CDR2 SMNVEV, per germline (reference sequence). The CDR3 extends over 13 amino acids.

CDR3 residues: CASSSVLRGGQLNTEAFF. The CDR3 region has the DNA TGTGCCAGCAGCTCTGTGTTGCGGGGGGGACAGCTGAACACTGAAGCTTTCTTT. The V and J genes are TRBV3-1 and TRBJ1-1; 7 bases line up with TRBD1. J was trimmed by 0 bases and V by 5 bases; bases with no gene match: 15. CDR1 and CDR2 from the germline V gene are LGHDT and YNNKEL (reference sequence). This CDR3 is built from 18 residues. Combining the CDR3 with reference TRBV3-1 and TRBJ1-1 gives the whole variable domain DTAVSQTPKYLVTQMGNDKSIKCEQNLGHDTMYWYKQDSKKFLKIMFSYNNKELIINETVPNRFSPKSPDKAHLNLHINSLELGDSAVYFCASSSVLRGGQLNTEAFFGQGTRLTVV.

This clonotype was recorded at least ten times. This sequence may be a read error, since a much larger clone differs from it by one base. CDR3 protein: CASSERDGTDTRYF. In DNA form, the CDR3 reads TGTGCCAGCAGTGAAAGGGACGGCACAGATACGCGGTATTTT. The J gene is TRBJ2-3, the V gene TRBV6-4; D may match TRBD1 or TRBD2 (5 bases each). Germline assignment: CDR1 MRHNA and CDR2 SNTAGT. The CDR3 runs 14 residues.

This clonotype occurred many times. The rearrangement links TRBV7-3 to TRBJ2-7, with 10 bases matching TRBD2. Germline lookup yields CDR1 SGHTA and CDR2 FQGTGA. With 4 bases clipped from V and 3 bases from J, the junction kept 0 bases outside the gene matches. The CDR3 contains 13 residues. The CDR3: CASSSSGGYEQYF. CDR3 DNA: TGTGCCAGCAGCTCTAGCGGGGGCTACGAGCAGTACTTC.

This clonotype was seen a few times. The gene calls are TRBV7-9 and TRBJ1-2, with D possibly being TRBD1 (5 bases). Germline V gene lookup returns CDR1 SEHNR and CDR2 FQNEAQ (reference sequence). The CDR3 has 15 amino acids. Trimming removed 5 bases from V and 4 bases from J, with 17 bases in between. In DNA, the CDR3 is TGTGCCAGCAGCGACCAGTCAATAGGGGCCTATGGCTACACCTTC. It yields the protein CASSDQSIGAYGYTF.

This clonotype was recorded at least ten times. This chain uses TRBV20-1 with TRBJ2-1; D not certain. The CDR3 extends over 14 amino acids. Trimming removed 4 bases at V and 1 base at J, with 11 bases between. Germline assignment: CDR1 DFQATT and CDR2 SNEGSKA (reference sequence). The CDR3 DNA sequence: TGCAGTGCTATACCGGACCCATCCTACAATGAGCAGTTCTTC. This sequence encodes CSAIPDPSYNEQFF.